The clone carrying this TCR beta chain was counted between two and nine times. Antigen: not known. The data are from a study of OX40 agonist ivuxolimab in advanced cancers. Study context: Given to patients was ivuxolimab, an agonistic anti-OX40 (CD134) antibody. Study findings and constraints: The average count of expanded clones was higher among CD8+ T cells than among CD4+. At 0.1 to 3.0 mg/kg and by week 6, clonal expansion occurred in CD4+ and CD8+ blood T cells.

CDR3 length equals 17 residues. V was shortened by 2 bases and J by 6 bases, with 22 bases between the two germline ends. Germline V lookup: CDR1 MNHNS, CDR2 SASEGT. Produced via immunoSEQ multiplex PCR; TCRdb's table is partial and in-frame only. The sample records approximately 83,000 clones, approximately 81% being singletons. Sequenced material: CD4+ or CD8+ T cells sorted from blood, taken in a trial of the OX40 agonist ivuxolimab. The chain links TRBV6-1 to TRBJ1-2; no definite D call. The origin of this receptor is an adult with an advanced solid tumor such as melanoma, head and neck, liver or kidney cancer. CDR3 coding DNA: TGTGCCAGCAGTGAATCAATGGTGAGACGGGATCGTCATGGCTACACCTTC. Translating gives CASSESMVRRDRHGYTF.